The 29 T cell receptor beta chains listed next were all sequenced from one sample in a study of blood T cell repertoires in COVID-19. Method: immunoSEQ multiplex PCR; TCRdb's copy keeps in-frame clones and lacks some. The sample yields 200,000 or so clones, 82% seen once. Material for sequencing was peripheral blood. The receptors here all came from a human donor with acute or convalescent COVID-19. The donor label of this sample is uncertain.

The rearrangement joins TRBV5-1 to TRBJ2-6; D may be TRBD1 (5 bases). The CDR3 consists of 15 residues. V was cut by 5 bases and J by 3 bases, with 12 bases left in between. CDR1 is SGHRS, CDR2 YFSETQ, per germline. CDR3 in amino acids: CASSFQGYGANVLTF. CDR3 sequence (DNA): TGCGCCAGCAGTTTCCAGGGATATGGGGCCAACGTCCTGACTTTC.

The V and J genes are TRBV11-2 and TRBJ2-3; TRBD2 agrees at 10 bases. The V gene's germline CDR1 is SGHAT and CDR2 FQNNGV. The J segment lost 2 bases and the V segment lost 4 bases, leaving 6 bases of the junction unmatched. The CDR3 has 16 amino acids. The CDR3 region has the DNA TGTGCCAGCAGCTCCAGGACTAGCGGACTCACAGATACGCAGTATTTT. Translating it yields CASSSRTSGLTDTQYF.

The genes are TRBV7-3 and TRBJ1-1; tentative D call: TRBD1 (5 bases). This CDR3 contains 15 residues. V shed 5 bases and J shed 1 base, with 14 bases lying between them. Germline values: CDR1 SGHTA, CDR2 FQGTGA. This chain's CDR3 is CASSGAGGRNTEAFF. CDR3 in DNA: TGTGCCAGCAGCGGGGCCGGCGGTCGGAACACTGAAGCTTTCTTT.

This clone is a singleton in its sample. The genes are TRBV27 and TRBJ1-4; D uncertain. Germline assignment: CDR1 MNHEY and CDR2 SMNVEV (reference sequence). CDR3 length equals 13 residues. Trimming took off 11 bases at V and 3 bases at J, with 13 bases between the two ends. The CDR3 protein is CAGSGWANEKLFF. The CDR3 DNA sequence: TGTGCCGGAAGCGGCTGGGCTAATGAAAAACTGTTTTTT.

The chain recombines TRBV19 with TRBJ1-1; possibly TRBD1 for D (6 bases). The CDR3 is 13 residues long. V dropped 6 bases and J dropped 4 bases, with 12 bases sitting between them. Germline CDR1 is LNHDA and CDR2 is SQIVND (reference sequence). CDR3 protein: CASSRGAPTEAFF. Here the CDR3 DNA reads TGTGCCAGTAGCCGGGGGGCGCCCACTGAAGCTTTCTTT.

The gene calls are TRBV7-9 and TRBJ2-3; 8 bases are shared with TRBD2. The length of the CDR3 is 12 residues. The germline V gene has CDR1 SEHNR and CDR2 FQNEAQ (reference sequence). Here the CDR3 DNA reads TGTGGTTCAGCGGGAGTATCAGATACGCAGTATTTT. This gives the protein CGSAGVSDTQYF.

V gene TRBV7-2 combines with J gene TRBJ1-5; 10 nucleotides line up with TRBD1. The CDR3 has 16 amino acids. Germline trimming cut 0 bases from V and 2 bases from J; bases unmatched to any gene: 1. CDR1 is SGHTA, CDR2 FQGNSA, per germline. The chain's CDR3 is CASSLAGTGGNQPQHF. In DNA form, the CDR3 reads TGTGCCAGCAGCTTAGCGGGGACAGGGGGCAATCAGCCCCAGCATTTT.

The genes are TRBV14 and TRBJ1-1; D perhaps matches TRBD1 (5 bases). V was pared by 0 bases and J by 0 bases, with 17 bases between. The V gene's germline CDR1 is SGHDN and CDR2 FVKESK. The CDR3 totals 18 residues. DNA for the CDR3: TGTGCCAGCAGCCAAGATATTGGGGCGATAACAATGAACACTGAAGCTTTCTTT. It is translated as CASSQDIGAITMNTEAFF.

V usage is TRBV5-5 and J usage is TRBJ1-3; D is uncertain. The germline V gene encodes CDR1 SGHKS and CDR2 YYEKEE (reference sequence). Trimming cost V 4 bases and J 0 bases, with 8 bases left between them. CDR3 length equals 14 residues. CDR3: CASSVTSSGNTIYF. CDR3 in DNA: TGTGCCAGCAGCGTGACTTCCTCTGGAAACACCATATATTTT.

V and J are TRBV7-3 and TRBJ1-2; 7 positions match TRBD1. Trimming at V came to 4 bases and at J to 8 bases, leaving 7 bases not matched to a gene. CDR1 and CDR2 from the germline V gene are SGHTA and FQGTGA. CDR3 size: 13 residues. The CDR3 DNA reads TGTGCCAGCAGCTATCAAGGGGGCCGGGGCTACACCTTC. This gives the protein CASSYQGGRGYTF.

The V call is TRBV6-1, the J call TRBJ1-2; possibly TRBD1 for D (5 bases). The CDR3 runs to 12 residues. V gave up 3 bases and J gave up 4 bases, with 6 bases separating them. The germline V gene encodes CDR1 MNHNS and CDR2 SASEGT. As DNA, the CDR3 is TGTGCCAGCAGTGACAGGGTCTATGGCTACACCTTC. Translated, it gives CASSDRVYGYTF.

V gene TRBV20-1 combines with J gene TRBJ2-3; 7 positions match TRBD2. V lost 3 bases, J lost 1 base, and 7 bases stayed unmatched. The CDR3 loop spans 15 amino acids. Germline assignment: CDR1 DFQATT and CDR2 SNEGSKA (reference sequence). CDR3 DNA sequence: TGCAGTGCTAGTTCGGGCGGGAGTGGCACAGATACGCAGTATTTT. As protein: CSASSGGSGTDTQYF.

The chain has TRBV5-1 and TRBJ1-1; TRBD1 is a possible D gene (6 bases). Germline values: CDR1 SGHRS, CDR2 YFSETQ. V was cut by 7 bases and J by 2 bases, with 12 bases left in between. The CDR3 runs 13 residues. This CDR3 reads CASVLDSNTEAFF. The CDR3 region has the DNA TGCGCCAGCGTCTTGGACAGTAACACTGAAGCTTTCTTT.

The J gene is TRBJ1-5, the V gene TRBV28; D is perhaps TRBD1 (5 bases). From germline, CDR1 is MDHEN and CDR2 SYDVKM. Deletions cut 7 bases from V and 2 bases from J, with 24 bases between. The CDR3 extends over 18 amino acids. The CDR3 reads CASTLWAGKSSGNQPQHF. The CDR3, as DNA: TGTGCCAGCACTCTTTGGGCAGGGAAGTCCAGCGGCAATCAGCCCCAGCATTTT. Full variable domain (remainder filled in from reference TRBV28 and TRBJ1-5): DVKVTQSSRYLVKRTGEKVFLECVQDMDHENMFWYRQDPGLGLRLIYFSYDVKMKEKGDIPEGYSVSREKKERFSLILESASTNQTSMYLCASTLWAGKSSGNQPQHFGDGTRLSIL.

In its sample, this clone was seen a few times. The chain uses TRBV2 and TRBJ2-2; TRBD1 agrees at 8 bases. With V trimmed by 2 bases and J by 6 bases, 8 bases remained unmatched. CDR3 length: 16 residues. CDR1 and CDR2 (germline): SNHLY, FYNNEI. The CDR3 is CASSENRTGLAGELFF. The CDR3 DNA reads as TGTGCCAGCAGTGAAAATCGGACAGGGCTGGCCGGGGAGCTGTTTTTT.

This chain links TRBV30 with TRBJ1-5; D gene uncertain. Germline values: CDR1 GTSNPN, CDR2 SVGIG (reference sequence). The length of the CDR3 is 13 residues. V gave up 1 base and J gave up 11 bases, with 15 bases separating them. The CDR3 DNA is TGTGCCTGGAGTGCCAGCCCGTCGGGGACCCAGCATTTT. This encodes CAWSASPSGTQHF.

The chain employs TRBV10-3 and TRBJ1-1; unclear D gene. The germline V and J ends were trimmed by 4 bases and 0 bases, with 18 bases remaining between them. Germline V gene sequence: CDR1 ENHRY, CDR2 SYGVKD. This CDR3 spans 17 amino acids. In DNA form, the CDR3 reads TGTGCCATCAGTGGATTCTCCTCTGCAGGTTTGAACACTGAAGCTTTCTTT. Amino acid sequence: CAISGFSSAGLNTEAFF.

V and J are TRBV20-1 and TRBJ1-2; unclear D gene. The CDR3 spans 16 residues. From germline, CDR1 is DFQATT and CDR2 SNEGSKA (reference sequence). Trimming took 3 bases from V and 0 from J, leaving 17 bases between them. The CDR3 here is CSASPPEDWSNYGYTF. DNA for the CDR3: TGCAGTGCTAGTCCCCCGGAGGATTGGTCTAACTATGGCTACACCTTC.

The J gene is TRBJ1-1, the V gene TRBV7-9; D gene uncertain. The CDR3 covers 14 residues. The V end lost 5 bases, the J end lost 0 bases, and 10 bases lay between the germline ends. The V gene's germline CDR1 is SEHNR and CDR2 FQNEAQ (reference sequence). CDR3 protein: CASSRVFVNTEAFF. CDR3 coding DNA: TGTGCCAGCAGCCGCGTATTTGTGAACACTGAAGCTTTCTTT.

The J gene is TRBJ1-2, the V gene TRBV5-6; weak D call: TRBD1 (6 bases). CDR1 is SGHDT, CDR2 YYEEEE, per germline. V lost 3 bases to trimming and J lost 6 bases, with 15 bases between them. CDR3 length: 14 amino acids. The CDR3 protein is CASSSSGVWHGYTF. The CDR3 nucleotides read TGTGCCAGCAGCTCCTCAGGGGTCTGGCATGGCTACACCTTC.

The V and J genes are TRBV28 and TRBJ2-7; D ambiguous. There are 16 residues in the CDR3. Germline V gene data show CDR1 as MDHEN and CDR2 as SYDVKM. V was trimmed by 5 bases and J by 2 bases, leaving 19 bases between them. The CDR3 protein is CASSPTVVGSAYEQYF. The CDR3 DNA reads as TGTGCCAGCAGTCCGACTGTCGTAGGAAGCGCCTACGAGCAGTACTTC.

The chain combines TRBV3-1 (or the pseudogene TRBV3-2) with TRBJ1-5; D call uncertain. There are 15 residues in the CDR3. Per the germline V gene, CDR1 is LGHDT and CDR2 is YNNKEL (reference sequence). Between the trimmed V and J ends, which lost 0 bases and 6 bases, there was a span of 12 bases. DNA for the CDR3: TGTGCCAGCAGCCAAGAACGGGCCCGGGGTCAGCCCCAGCATTTT. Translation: CASSQERARGQPQHF.

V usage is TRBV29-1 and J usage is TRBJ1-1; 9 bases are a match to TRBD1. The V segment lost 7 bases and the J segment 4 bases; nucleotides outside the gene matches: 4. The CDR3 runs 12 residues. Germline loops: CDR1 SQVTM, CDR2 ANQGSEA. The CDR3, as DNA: TGCAGCGCCGAGGACAGGGGCACTGAAGCTTTCTTT. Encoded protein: CSAEDRGTEAFF.

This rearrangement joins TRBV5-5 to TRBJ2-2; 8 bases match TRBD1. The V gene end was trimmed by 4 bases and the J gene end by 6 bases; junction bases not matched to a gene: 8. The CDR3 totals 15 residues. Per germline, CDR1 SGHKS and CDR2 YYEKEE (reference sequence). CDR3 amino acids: CASSLTGQVAGELFF. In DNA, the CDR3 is TGTGCCAGCAGCCTGACGGGACAGGTCGCCGGGGAGCTGTTTTTT.

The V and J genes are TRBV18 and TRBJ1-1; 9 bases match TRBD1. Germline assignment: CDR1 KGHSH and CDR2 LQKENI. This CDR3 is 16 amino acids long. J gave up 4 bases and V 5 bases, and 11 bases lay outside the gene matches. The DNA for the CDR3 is TGTGCCAGCTCATTCCCGGGACAGGGTGAGGGCACTGAAGCTTTCTTT. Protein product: CASSFPGQGEGTEAFF.

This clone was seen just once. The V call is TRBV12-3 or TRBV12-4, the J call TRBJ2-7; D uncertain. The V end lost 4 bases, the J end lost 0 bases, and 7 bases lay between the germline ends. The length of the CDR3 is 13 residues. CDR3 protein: CASSSVNSYEQYF. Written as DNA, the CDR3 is TGTGCCAGCAGTTCGGTGAACTCCTACGAGCAGTACTTC.

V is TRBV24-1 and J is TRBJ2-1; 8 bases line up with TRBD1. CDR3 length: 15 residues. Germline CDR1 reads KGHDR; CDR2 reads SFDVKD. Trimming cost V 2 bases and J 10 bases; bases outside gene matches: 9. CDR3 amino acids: CATSDSTGDRAEQFF. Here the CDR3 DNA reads TGTGCCACCAGTGATTCGACAGGGGATCGGGCAGAGCAGTTCTTC.

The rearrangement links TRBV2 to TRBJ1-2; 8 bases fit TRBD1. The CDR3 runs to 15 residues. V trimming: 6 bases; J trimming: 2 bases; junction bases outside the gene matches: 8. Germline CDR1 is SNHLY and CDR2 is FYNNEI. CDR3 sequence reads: CASSRQGKMNYGYTF. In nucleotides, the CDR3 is TGTGCCAGCAGCCGACAGGGGAAGATGAACTATGGCTACACCTTC. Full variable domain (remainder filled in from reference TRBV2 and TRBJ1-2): EPEVTQTPSHQVTQMGQEVILRCVPISNHLYFYWYRQILGQKVEFLVSFYNNEISEKSEIFDDQFSVERPDGSNFTLKIRSTKLEDSAMYFCASSRQGKMNYGYTFGSGTRLTVV.

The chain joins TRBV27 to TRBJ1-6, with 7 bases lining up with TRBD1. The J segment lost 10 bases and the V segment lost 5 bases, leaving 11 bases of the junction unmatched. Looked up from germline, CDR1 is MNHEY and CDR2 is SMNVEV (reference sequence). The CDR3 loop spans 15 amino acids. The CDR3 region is CASSNGQAYSSPLHF. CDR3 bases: TGTGCCAGCAGTAATGGACAGGCCTATTCGTCACCCCTCCACTTT.